One and the same sample provided the 20 T cell receptor beta chains below, sequenced in a study of vaccination effects on CD4 cells after COVID-19. Peptide-pool stimulation followed by sequencing identified expanded antigen-specific CD4+ clonotypes in the ViraFEST assay. The culture ran for 10 days before CD4+ T cells were isolated. Having tested negative for nucleocapsid antibodies, the vaccine recipients showed no prior SARS-CoV-2 infection. Here immunoSEQ multiplex PCR was the method, and the copy in TCRdb shows in-frame clones only, minus some. The sample holds about 27,000 clones, 72% seen once. These TCRs are of unknown antigen specificity. The sample here was CD4+ T cells from PBMCs cultured with SARS-CoV-2 spike peptides, taken before COVID-19 vaccination. These receptors were obtained from a human donor who received a COVID-19 vaccine.

The rearrangement uses TRBV6-4 and TRBJ1-5; D might be TRBD1 (5 bases). V was cut by 6 bases and J by 5 bases, with 11 bases left in between. The CDR3 spans 13 residues. Looked up from germline, CDR1 is MRHNA and CDR2 is SNTAGT. The CDR3 region is CASSRGEHQPQHF. DNA of the CDR3: TGTGCCAGCAGCAGAGGGGAGCATCAGCCCCAGCATTTT.

This chain uses TRBV9 with TRBJ1-6; 7 bases are shared with TRBD1. Trimming cost V 2 bases and J 7 bases; bases outside gene matches: 6. The CDR3 totals 15 residues. The germline CDR1 and CDR2 sequences are SGDLS and YYNGEE. CDR3 sequence: CASSVRQGSNSPLHF. CDR3 in DNA: TGTGCCAGCAGCGTTCGACAGGGCTCCAATTCACCCCTCCACTTT.

This clone was counted a few times. The CDR3 sequence is CAISDQEGRRNEQYF. The CDR3 region has the DNA TGTGCCATCAGTGACCAAGAGGGAAGGCGCAACGAGCAGTACTTC. The chain has TRBV10-3 and TRBJ2-7; D is perhaps TRBD2 (5 bases). Germline V CDR1 and CDR2: ENHRY, SYGVKD. The CDR3 is 15 amino acids. V dropped 3 bases and J dropped 5 bases, with 17 bases sitting between them.

The J gene is TRBJ1-2, the V gene TRBV18; 8 bases map to TRBD1. With 6 bases clipped from V and 3 bases from J, the junction kept 12 bases outside the gene matches. CDR1 is KGHSH, CDR2 LQKENI, per germline. This CDR3 has 16 residues. The CDR3 region is CASSHGAGTGDYGYTF. CDR3 in DNA: TGTGCCAGCTCCCACGGAGCCGGGACAGGAGACTATGGCTACACCTTC.

The chain uses TRBV6-1 and TRBJ2-5; D possibly corresponds to TRBD2 (7 bases). The CDR3 is made up of 14 amino acids. Trimming pared 7 bases from V and 2 bases from J, leaving 14 bases between. The germline gives CDR1 MNHNS, CDR2 SASEGT. In DNA, the CDR3 is TGTGCCAGCATCCGGGGGGCGGGACAAGAGACCCAGTACTTC. The encoded protein is CASIRGAGQETQYF.

The chain uses TRBV13 and TRBJ1-2; no definite D call. The CDR3 is made up of 13 amino acids. V shed 2 bases and J shed 8 bases, with 12 bases lying between them. The germline V gene has CDR1 PRHDT and CDR2 FYEKMQ (reference sequence). DNA for the CDR3: TGTGCCAGCAGCTTAAATAGGGTTATAGGCTACACCTTC. Its translation: CASSLNRVIGYTF.

This clone was seen a handful of times. The rearrangement uses TRBV3-1 (or the pseudogene TRBV3-2) and TRBJ2-1; D uncertain. Trimming removed 1 base at V and 4 bases at J, with 5 bases between. CDR3 size: 13 residues. Germline-derived CDR1 and CDR2 are LGHDT and YNNKEL (reference sequence). DNA for the CDR3: TGTGCCAGCAGCCAAGTGCGGTACAATGAGCAGTTCTTC. Amino acid sequence: CASSQVRYNEQFF.

The rearrangement uses TRBV19 and TRBJ2-1; 14 positions match TRBD2. The V gene end was trimmed by 5 bases and the J gene end by 8 bases; junction bases not matched to a gene: 8. This CDR3 is 16 amino acids long. The germline V gene encodes CDR1 LNHDA and CDR2 SQIVND (reference sequence). Written as DNA, the CDR3 is TGTGCCAGTAGTTCCGGACTAGCGGGAGGCGTCTATGAGCAGTTCTTC. Encoded protein: CASSSGLAGGVYEQFF.

This clone was found a few times. The rearrangement joins TRBV23-1 to TRBJ1-1; D gene uncertain. TRBV23-1 is given ORF status, its function remaining uncertain. CDR3 size: 13 residues. The V end was cut by 0 bases, the J end by 9 bases, with 11 bases between. The CDR3 bases are TGCGCCAGCAGTCAATCGTGGAAACGGAAAGCTTTCTTT. Translated, it gives CASSQSWKRKAFF.

This clone was detected a few times. V and J are TRBV27 and TRBJ2-5, with 7 bases that match TRBD1. The germline V gene has CDR1 MNHEY and CDR2 SMNVEV (reference sequence). V was pared by 0 bases and J by 4 bases, with 5 bases of the junction left unmatched. This CDR3 contains 15 residues. CDR3 in amino acids: CASSLSVAGGETQYF. In DNA, the CDR3 is TGTGCCAGCAGTTTATCTGTGGCAGGGGGAGAGACCCAGTACTTC.

The sample holds a few counts of this clone. The genes are TRBV7-6 and TRBJ2-7; D is perhaps TRBD2 (6 bases). The ends were cut back, 5 bases at V and 8 bases at J, with 16 bases in the middle. This CDR3 is 13 amino acids long. From germline, CDR1 is SGHVS and CDR2 FNYEAQ. The CDR3 loop reads CASSTSSEWQQYF. CDR3 nucleotide sequence: TGTGCCAGCAGCACCTCTAGCGAGTGGCAGCAGTACTTC.

J is TRBJ1-3 and V is TRBV6-5; D is ambiguous. The CDR3 spans 13 residues. CDR1 and CDR2 (germline): MNHEY, SVGAGI. V lost 8 bases, J lost 3 bases, and 11 bases lay in between. This CDR3 is CASRAYNGNTIYF. CDR3 nucleotide sequence: TGTGCCAGCCGCGCCTACAATGGAAACACCATATATTTT.

The DNA of the CDR3 is TGTGCCAGCAGCCCCTCCAGGGGAATAGGGAGCAATCAGCCCCAGCATTTT. This codes for CASSPSRGIGSNQPQHF. The chain has TRBV7-8 and TRBJ1-5; maybe TRBD1 (6 bases). This CDR3 is built from 17 residues. Between the trimmed V and J ends, which lost 5 bases and 1 base, there was a span of 18 bases. Germline CDR1 SGHVS, CDR2 FQNEAQ.

The gene calls are TRBV6-6 and TRBJ2-3, with D possibly being TRBD2 (6 bases). The CDR3 runs to 15 residues. From germline, CDR1 is MNHNY and CDR2 SVGAGI (reference sequence). Trimming shortened V by 4 bases and J by 5 bases, and 16 bases separated the two germline ends. CDR3 region: CASSFRGAVLDTQYF. The DNA of the CDR3 is TGTGCCAGCAGTTTCCGCGGGGCCGTTTTAGATACGCAGTATTTT.

The J gene is TRBJ2-5, the V gene TRBV19, with 8 bases aligning to TRBD1. The V segment lost 6 bases and the J segment 4 bases; nucleotides outside the gene matches: 7. The CDR3 length is 14 residues. CDR1 is LNHDA and CDR2 is SQIVND in the germline V gene (reference sequence). CDR3 loop: CASSPGQGGETQYF. DNA of the CDR3: TGTGCCAGTAGCCCAGGACAGGGAGGAGAGACCCAGTACTTC.

The chain joins TRBV7-9 to TRBJ1-2; D ambiguous. The germline gives CDR1 SEHNR, CDR2 FQNEAQ (reference sequence). V lost 5 bases, J lost 8 bases, and 21 bases lay in between. The CDR3 covers 15 residues. The CDR3 region has the DNA TGTGCCAGCAGCGAGTTGGCCCTAGGAGGGAAAGGCTACACCTTC. This translates into CASSELALGGKGYTF.

The rearrangement uses TRBV19 and TRBJ1-3; possible D gene TRBD1, 5 bases. CDR1 is LNHDA, CDR2 SQIVND, per germline (reference sequence). V was clipped by 3 bases and J by 0 bases, with 12 bases between them. The CDR3 loop spans 16 amino acids. CDR3 sequence: CASSIFQGFSGNTIYF. The CDR3 nucleotides read TGTGCCAGTAGTATTTTTCAGGGATTCTCTGGAAACACCATATATTTT.

This clone was observed a handful of times. The chain uses TRBV28 and TRBJ2-7, with 7 bases matching TRBD1. The length of the CDR3 is 15 residues. Germline V gene sequence: CDR1 MDHEN, CDR2 SYDVKM. With 2 bases clipped from V and 3 bases from J, the junction kept 7 bases outside the gene matches. The CDR3 coding sequence is TGTGCCAGCAGTTTAAGGAGTGACAGGGACTACGAGCAGTACTTC. Translation: CASSLRSDRDYEQYF.

The genes are TRBV4-1 and TRBJ2-4, with TRBD1 as a possible D gene (6 bases). The length of the CDR3 is 14 residues. Trimming left V 2 bases short and J 9 bases short, with 14 bases between. CDR1 and CDR2 (germline): MGHRA, YSYEKL. DNA of the CDR3: TGCGCCAGCAGCCAATCCACCGGGACATCCATTCAGTACTTC. Encoded protein: CASSQSTGTSIQYF.

The chain carries TRBV21-1 and TRBJ2-7. TRBV21-1 is recorded as a pseudogene. The CDR3 runs 19 residues. CDR3 protein: CASSKRFLLELGNPYEQYF. CDR3 nucleotides: TGTGCCAGCAGCAAAAGGTTTCTCCTAGAATTGGGCAACCCCTACGAGCAGTACTTC.